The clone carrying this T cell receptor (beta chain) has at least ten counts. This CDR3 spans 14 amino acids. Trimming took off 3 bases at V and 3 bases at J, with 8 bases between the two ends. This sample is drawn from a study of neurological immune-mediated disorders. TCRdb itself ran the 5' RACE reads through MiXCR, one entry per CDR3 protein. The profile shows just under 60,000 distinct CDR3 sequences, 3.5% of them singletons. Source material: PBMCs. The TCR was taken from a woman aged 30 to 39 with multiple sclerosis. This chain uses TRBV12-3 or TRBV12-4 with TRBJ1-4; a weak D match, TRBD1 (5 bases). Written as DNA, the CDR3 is TGTGCCAGCAGTTTTTCAGGGTCTAATGAAAAACTGTTTTTT. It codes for CASSFSGSNEKLFF.